This T cell receptor beta chain was retrieved from a study of blood T cell repertoires in COVID-19. Study details: Samples representing acute and convalescent COVID-19 were sourced from the United States, Italy and Spain. Sample material is recorded as cDNA or gDNA derived from T cells, B-cell-depleted T cells, or PBMCs.

As handled by the study authors: Amplified reference gene primers provided the basis for estimating nucleated cell counts. Sequenced by immunoSEQ multiplex PCR; TCRdb stores in-frame clones only, minus some. V and J calls and clone size are copied from that table; D and trimming were computed from the DNA. The sample includes 250,000 to 300,000 clones, around 86% of them seen just once. The V and J ends lost 6 bases and 2 bases respectively, with 22 bases between them. From germline, CDR1 is SNHLY and CDR2 FYNNEI. This CDR3 contains 17 residues. The chain has TRBV2 and TRBJ2-5; perhaps TRBD1 as D (6 bases). The TCR was taken from a man aged 18 to 29 with active or convalescent COVID-19. The sample was peripheral blood. In DNA, the CDR3 is TGTGCCAGCAGCCGACTGGGGTCAGGGGCCCTTCAAGAGACCCAGTACTTC. Protein: CASSRLGSGALQETQYF.